Listed below are T cell receptor beta chains from one sample, sequenced in a study of beta chain features in type 1 diabetes. Produced via immunoSEQ multiplex PCR; TCRdb's table is partial and in-frame only. The sample records about 340,000 clones, over 7% being singletons. The sequencing input was central memory CD4+ T cells from blood. These receptors were obtained from a man aged 25 to 45 with type 1 diabetes. CDR3s include the opening cysteine and the closing phenylalanine or tryptophan. A D gene is named only where the DNA matches it firmly. Where a row states a size, it is once, few, many or the class of an expanded clone; other rows omit it.

v_call	d_call	clone_size	j_call	cdr3_length	cdr3_nt	cdr3_aa
TRBV28	NA	NA	TRBJ1-2	12	TGTGCCAGCAGTCTTAAATCAGGAAGCTACACCTTC	CASSLKSGSYTF
TRBV6-5	NA	few	TRBJ2-1	14	TGTGCCAGCAGTTTACAGGGTATCTACAATGAGCAGTTCTTC	CASSLQGIYNEQFF
TRBV2	NA	few	TRBJ2-3	13	TGTGCCAGCCGAGAGGGGGAAACAGATACGCAGTATTTT	CASREGETDTQYF
TRBV27	TRBD1	many	TRBJ1-6	15	TGTGCCAGCAGACCCCCGGGACAGGGAAATTCACCCCTCCACTTT	CASRPPGQGNSPLHF
TRBV10-1	NA	few	TRBJ2-5	16	TGCGCCAGCAGTGACCCCGAGGCGGGCCCCGGAGAGACCCAGTACTTC	CASSDPEAGPGETQYF
TRBV5-1	NA	NA	TRBJ1-6	16	TGCGCCAGCACCGTGAGAGGGAGTGCGACGAATTCACCCCTCCACTTT	CASTVRGSATNSPLHF
TRBV5-1	NA	few	TRBJ2-5	14	TGCGCCAGCAGCTTGATTATGGGACAAGAGACCCAGTACTTC	CASSLIMGQETQYF
TRBV7-8	NA	few	TRBJ2-3	16	TGTGCCAGCAGCTTCTCAAGGGGGGGTAAGGCAGATACGCAGTATTTT	CASSFSRGGKADTQYF
TRBV7-9	NA	NA	TRBJ2-3	15	TGTGCCAGCAGCTCTACCGGGCCGCGCACAGATACGCAGTATTTT	CASSSTGPRTDTQYF
TRBV7-9	NA	NA	TRBJ1-2	14	TGTGCCAGCAGCTTAGAGGCGGTTTACTATGGCTACACCTTC	CASSLEAVYYGYTF
TRBV2	NA	NA	TRBJ1-2	15	TGTGCCAGCAGCGCCGGGACGCTAATCGCTTATGGCTACACCTTC	CASSAGTLIAYGYTF
TRBV18	NA	NA	TRBJ2-3	15	TGTGCCAGCTCACCAATCGCCAAGGGCACAGATACGCAGTATTTT	CASSPIAKGTDTQYF
TRBV6-5	NA	NA	TRBJ2-5	14	TGTGCCAGCAGTTCCGGACTTAGCCGAGAGACCCAGTACTTC	CASSSGLSRETQYF
TRBV2	TRBD1	few	TRBJ2-1	14	TGTGCCAGCAGTGACCGGGACAGGGGCAATGAGCAGTTCTTC	CASSDRDRGNEQFF
TRBV18	NA	NA	TRBJ2-5	13	TGTGCCAGCTCACGAGACACCCAAGAGACCCAGTACTTC	CASSRDTQETQYF
TRBV29-1	NA	NA	TRBJ2-5	13	TGCAGCGTCGGAAGGGGGGACCAAGAGACCCAGTACTTC	CSVGRGDQETQYF
TRBV5-6	NA	few	TRBJ1-5	19	TGTGCCAGCAGCCCCGACAGACAAAGTCGTCCGCTGGGGAATCAGCCCCAGCATTTT	CASSPDRQSRPLGNQPQHF
TRBV7-9	NA	many	TRBJ1-2	14	TGTGCCAGCAATTCGGGTTCCGGCGTTAGCGGCTACACCTTC	CASNSGSGVSGYTF
TRBV19	TRBD2	few	TRBJ2-3	16	TGTGCCAGTAGTCGTCGACTAGCGGGGGGGACAGATACGCAGTATTTT	CASSRRLAGGTDTQYF
TRBV4-3	NA	few	TRBJ1-1	13	TGCGCCAGCAGCCTGTACGGGGGCCCTGAAGCTTTCTTT	CASSLYGGPEAFF
TRBV7-2	NA	few	TRBJ2-1	15	TGTGCCAGCAGCTCGGGGCGACTCCTAGACAATGAGCAGTTCTTC	CASSSGRLLDNEQFF
TRBV11-3	NA	NA	TRBJ2-3	13	TGTGCCAGCAGTTTCCATTCGGCAGATACGCAGTATTTT	CASSFHSADTQYF
TRBV6-5	NA	NA	TRBJ2-5	13	TGTGCCAGCAGGTATCGGGGTCAAGAGACCCAGTACTTC	CASRYRGQETQYF
TRBV10-3	TRBD1	many	TRBJ2-7	14	TGTGCCATCAGTGGGGGACAGAATCCCTACGAGCAGTACTTC	CAISGGQNPYEQYF
TRBV7-2	NA	NA	TRBJ2-3	13	TGTGCCAGCAGCCTCCAGGGCACAGATACGCAGTATTTT	CASSLQGTDTQYF
TRBV5-4	NA	NA	TRBJ2-7	14	TGTGCCAGCAGCTTCTTCCAGGCGTCCTACGAGCAGTACTTC	CASSFFQASYEQYF
TRBV30	NA	few	TRBJ2-5	13	TGTGCCTGGACTGGAGCCGTCCAAGAGACCCAGTACTTC	CAWTGAVQETQYF
TRBV4-3	NA	few	TRBJ1-2	13	TGCGCCAGCAGCCAAGGGAATCCCCCGGGCTACACCTTC	CASSQGNPPGYTF
TRBV11-2	NA	few	TRBJ2-2	14	TGTGCCAGCACCGGTGCGAGGGACACCGGGGAGCTGTTTTTT	CASTGARDTGELFF
TRBV28	NA	few	TRBJ1-2	13	TGTGCCAGCAGTTTAGACGGCCCCTATGGCTACACCTTC	CASSLDGPYGYTF
TRBV20-1	NA	NA	TRBJ1-1	11	TGCAGTGCTAGCAGGGGCACTGAAGCTTTCTTT	CSASRGTEAFF
TRBV11-2	NA	NA	TRBJ2-5	13	TGTGCCAGCAGCTTATTGCAGCAAGAGACCCAGTACTTC	CASSLLQQETQYF
TRBV28	TRBD1	few	TRBJ1-4	16	TGTGCCAGCAGTACGGGACAGTTTGCAACTAATGAAAAACTGTTTTTT	CASSTGQFATNEKLFF